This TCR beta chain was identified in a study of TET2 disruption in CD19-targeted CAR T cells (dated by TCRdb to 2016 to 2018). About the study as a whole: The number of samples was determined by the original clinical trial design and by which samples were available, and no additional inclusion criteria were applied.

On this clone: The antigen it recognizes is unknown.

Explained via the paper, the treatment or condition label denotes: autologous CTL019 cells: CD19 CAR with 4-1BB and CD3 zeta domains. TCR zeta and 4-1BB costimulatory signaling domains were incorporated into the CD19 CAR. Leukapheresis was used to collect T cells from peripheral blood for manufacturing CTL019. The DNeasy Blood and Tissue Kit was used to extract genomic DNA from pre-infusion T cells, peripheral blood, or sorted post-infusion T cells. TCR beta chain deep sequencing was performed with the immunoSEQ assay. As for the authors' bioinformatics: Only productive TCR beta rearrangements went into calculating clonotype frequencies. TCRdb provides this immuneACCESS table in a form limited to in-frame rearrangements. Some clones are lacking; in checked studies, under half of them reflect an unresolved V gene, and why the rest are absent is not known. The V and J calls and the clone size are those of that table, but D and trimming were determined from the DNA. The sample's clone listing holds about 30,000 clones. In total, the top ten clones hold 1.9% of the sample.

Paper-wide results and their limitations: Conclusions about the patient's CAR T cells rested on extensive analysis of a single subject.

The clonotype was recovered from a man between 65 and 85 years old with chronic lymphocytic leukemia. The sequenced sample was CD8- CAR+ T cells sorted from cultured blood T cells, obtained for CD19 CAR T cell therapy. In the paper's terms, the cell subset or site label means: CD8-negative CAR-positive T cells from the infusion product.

The CDR3 here reads CSARPGQGNWDTQYF. The sequenced CDR3 bases are TGCAGTGCTCGTCCGGGACAGGGGAATTGGGATACG. In this chain, TRBV20-1 is recombined with TRBJ2-3; 10 middle bases align to TRBD1. The read ends 3 residues before the CDR3 terminus; that terminus is restored from the germline J gene. Spanning cysteine to phenylalanine, the CDR3 consists of 15 amino acids. The 36 bases shown cover part of the CDR3, and their frame starts at base 1. V loses 5 bases at its end and J loses 6 bases; junction bases beyond the gene matches: 11. For CDR1 and CDR2, the germline V gene (reference sequence) lists DFQATT and SNEGSKA.